These T cell receptor beta chains were read from a single sample in a study of a mutant IDH1 vaccine in newly diagnosed glioma. Clones were read by immunoSEQ multiplex PCR, and TCRdb kept only the in-frame ones, dropping some. The sample holds 40,000 or so clones, less than 90% seen once. Their antigen targets remain unknown. The sample consisted of PBMCs, taken from a glioma patient whose treatment included an IDH1 peptide vaccine. Receptors originate from a man aged 35 to 55 with glioma. Both conserved end residues are part of each CDR3. The D gene is left open where the match is weak. The listing skips clone size in some rows; elsewhere it reads once, few, many or a size class.

d_call: TRBD1; v_call: TRBV19; j_call: TRBJ1-5; clone_size: .; cdr3_nt: TGTGCCAGTAGTCCTAGACAGGGGTATAGCAATCAGCCCCAGCATTTT; cdr3_aa: CASSPRQGYSNQPQHF
d_call: TRBD2; v_call: TRBV6-1; j_call: TRBJ2-2; clone_size: .; cdr3_nt: TGTGCCAGCAGTGAACGAGCTGCGGGAGGAGAGACCGGGGAGCTGTTTTTT; cdr3_aa: CASSERAAGGETGELFF
d_call: .; v_call: TRBV7-9; j_call: TRBJ2-1; clone_size: .; cdr3_nt: TGTGCCAGCAGCCCGGACAGTCATGAGCAGTTCTTC; cdr3_aa: CASSPDSHEQFF
d_call: .; v_call: TRBV7-8; j_call: TRBJ2-7; clone_size: .; cdr3_nt: TGTGCCAGCAGCTTATCGGACTCTATGACCTACGAGCAGTACTTC; cdr3_aa: CASSLSDSMTYEQYF
d_call: .; v_call: TRBV4-1; j_call: TRBJ2-7; clone_size: .; cdr3_nt: TGCGCCAGCAGCCACCCGACGACTCCCCCGTACGAGCAGTACTTC; cdr3_aa: CASSHPTTPPYEQYF
d_call: .; v_call: TRBV7-6; j_call: TRBJ1-1; clone_size: .; cdr3_nt: TGTGCCAGCAGCTTGCGAACGGGGGCCGGAAGTGTCTTT; cdr3_aa: CASSLRTGAGSVF
d_call: TRBD2; v_call: TRBV5-1; j_call: TRBJ2-1; clone_size: .; cdr3_nt: TGCGCCAGCAGCTACGGACTAGCGGGAGGGCAATACAATGAGCAGTTCTTC; cdr3_aa: CASSYGLAGGQYNEQFF
d_call: .; v_call: TRBV5-1; j_call: TRBJ2-5; clone_size: .; cdr3_nt: TGCGCCAGCAGCGCGCGGGCGGGAAACCAAGAGACCCAGTACTTC; cdr3_aa: CASSARAGNQETQYF
d_call: TRBD2; v_call: TRBV5-1; j_call: TRBJ2-5; clone_size: .; cdr3_nt: TGCGCCAGCAGCCAACGCGGCGGTAGCGGGGCTTTAGAGACCCAGTACTTC; cdr3_aa: CASSQRGGSGALETQYF
d_call: .; v_call: TRBV6-6; j_call: TRBJ1-3; clone_size: .; cdr3_nt: TGTGCCAGCAGTTCAAGGGCGAGCTCTGGAAACACCATATATTTT; cdr3_aa: CASSSRASSGNTIYF
d_call: .; v_call: TRBV5-1; j_call: TRBJ1-2; clone_size: .; cdr3_nt: TGCGCCAGCAGCCAGGGACACGACCAGAGGTATGGCTACACCTTC; cdr3_aa: CASSQGHDQRYGYTF
d_call: .; v_call: TRBV7-9; j_call: TRBJ1-1; clone_size: .; cdr3_nt: TGTGCCAGCAGCCCTCCAGGCGGGAACACTGAAGCTTTCTTT; cdr3_aa: CASSPPGGNTEAFF
d_call: .; v_call: TRBV25-1; j_call: TRBJ1-1; clone_size: few; cdr3_nt: TGTGCCAGCTCATCACAGGGTAGGGCTTTCTTT; cdr3_aa: CASSSQGRAFF
d_call: .; v_call: TRBV6-5; j_call: TRBJ2-7; clone_size: .; cdr3_nt: TGTGCCAGCAGTCGGGACCAAAACTACGAGCAGTACTTC; cdr3_aa: CASSRDQNYEQYF
d_call: TRBD2; v_call: TRBV9; j_call: TRBJ2-7; clone_size: once; cdr3_nt: TGTGCCAGCAGCGTAGCCGGGACTAGCGGGTACGAGCAGTACTTC; cdr3_aa: CASSVAGTSGYEQYF
d_call: TRBD2; v_call: TRBV4-3; j_call: TRBJ2-2; clone_size: .; cdr3_nt: TGCGCCAGCAGCTCCATGCCCAGCGGGAGTATTACCGGGGAGCTGTTTTTT; cdr3_aa: CASSSMPSGSITGELFF
d_call: .; v_call: TRBV29-1; j_call: TRBJ2-1; clone_size: .; cdr3_nt: TGCAGCGTTGGGCATTATAGCCATGAGCAGTTCTTC; cdr3_aa: CSVGHYSHEQFF
d_call: TRBD1; v_call: TRBV4-2; j_call: TRBJ1-1; clone_size: .; cdr3_nt: TGTGCCAGCAGCCTGCGGACAGGGAGGATGAACACTGAAGCTTTCTTT; cdr3_aa: CASSLRTGRMNTEAFF
d_call: .; v_call: TRBV5-4; j_call: TRBJ1-1; clone_size: few; cdr3_nt: TGTGCCAGCAGCTTTGAGAACACTGAAGCTTTCTTT; cdr3_aa: CASSFENTEAFF
d_call: .; v_call: TRBV4-1; j_call: TRBJ2-6; clone_size: .; cdr3_nt: TGCGCCAGCAGCCAAGGAGAGGGTACCGGGGCCAACGTCCTGACTTTC; cdr3_aa: CASSQGEGTGANVLTF
d_call: .; v_call: TRBV2; j_call: TRBJ1-5; clone_size: .; cdr3_nt: TGTGCCAGCAGTGAAGTAAGAAACAGGTACGATCAGCCCCAGCATTTT; cdr3_aa: CASSEVRNRYDQPQHF
d_call: .; v_call: TRBV7-2; j_call: TRBJ1-6; clone_size: few; cdr3_nt: TGTGCCAGCAGCTTTCCACAATCACCCCTCCACTTT; cdr3_aa: CASSFPQSPLHF
d_call: .; v_call: TRBV19; j_call: TRBJ2-1; clone_size: .; cdr3_nt: TGTGCCAGTAGTAACCCTCTGAGCTCCTACAATGAGCAGTTCTTC; cdr3_aa: CASSNPLSSYNEQFF
d_call: .; v_call: TRBV19; j_call: TRBJ1-1; clone_size: .; cdr3_nt: TGTGCCAGTAGTATACCATCCCGCACCCTTGAAGCTTTCTTT; cdr3_aa: CASSIPSRTLEAFF
d_call: .; v_call: TRBV5-1; j_call: TRBJ2-2; clone_size: .; cdr3_nt: TGCGCCAGCAGCCCAGGGACGAACACCGGGGAGCTGTTTTTT; cdr3_aa: CASSPGTNTGELFF
d_call: .; v_call: TRBV2; j_call: TRBJ2-5; clone_size: .; cdr3_nt: TGTGCCAGCAGTGAGGTGGTAGAGACCCAGTACTTC; cdr3_aa: CASSEVVETQYF
d_call: .; v_call: TRBV7-9; j_call: TRBJ1-5; clone_size: .; cdr3_nt: TGTGCCAGCAGCTTAGAAGGGGTGGGGCAGCCCCAGCATTTT; cdr3_aa: CASSLEGVGQPQHF
d_call: .; v_call: TRBV4-1; j_call: TRBJ2-4; clone_size: .; cdr3_nt: TGCGCCAGCAGCCAACTGAGACTCGCCAAAAACATTCAGTACTTC; cdr3_aa: CASSQLRLAKNIQYF